Below, 19 T cell receptor beta chains from the same sample are listed, as sequenced in a study of blood T cell repertoires in COVID-19. Some clones are missing from TCRdb's copy, which holds only in-frame ones; the method was immunoSEQ multiplex PCR. The table records over 130,000 clones, about 83% of them present only once. Input material: peripheral blood. The receptors were gathered from a man aged 50-60 years with acute or convalescent COVID-19.

This clone was detected once. The V gene is TRBV6-4, the J gene TRBJ1-1; 8 bases agree with TRBD1. J gave up 3 bases and V 3 bases, and 6 bases lay outside the gene matches. CDR3 length equals 15 residues. The germline gives CDR1 MRHNA, CDR2 SNTAGT. CDR3 bases: TGTGCCAGCAGTGAGACAGGGGCCCGCGACACTGAAGCTTTCTTT. It specifies CASSETGARDTEAFF.

This chain joins TRBV21-1 and TRBJ2-7; TRBD1 was called by the table and not checked on the DNA. TRBV21-1 is assigned pseudogene status. The CDR3 has 12 amino acids. CDR3 amino acids: CANSGQIYEQYV. For the CDR3, the DNA is TGTGCCAACTCGGGACAGATCTACGAGCAGTACGTC.

This sequence joins TRBV6-5 and TRBJ2-5; 7 nucleotides align to TRBD2. The CDR3 spans 13 residues. Germline-derived CDR1 and CDR2 are MNHEY and SVGAGI. V was pared by 7 bases and J by 10 bases, with 12 bases of the junction left unmatched. CDR3 residues: CASTGGGVGGQYF. The CDR3 DNA follows: TGTGCCAGCACCGGGGGAGGGGTCGGGGGCCAGTACTTC.

V is TRBV10-3 and J is TRBJ2-1, with 14 bases identical to TRBD2. This CDR3 is 18 amino acids long. Germline CDR1 ENHRY, CDR2 SYGVKD. V dropped 6 bases and J dropped 4; count of bases not matched to a gene: 11. CDR3 DNA sequence: TGTGCCATCAGAAAAGAGACCGGGACTAGCGGGGGTTACAATGAGCAGTTCTTC. Encoded protein: CAIRKETGTSGGYNEQFF.

The rearrangement joins TRBV4-1 to TRBJ2-2; maybe TRBD1 (8 bases). CDR1 MGHRA and CDR2 YSYEKL come from the germline V gene. Trimming removed 2 bases at V and 3 bases at J, with 19 bases between. The CDR3 has 18 residues. CDR3 region: CASSQILRTGRDTGELFF. In DNA, the CDR3 is TGCGCCAGCAGCCAAATACTACGGACAGGGAGGGACACCGGGGAGCTGTTTTTT.

V is TRBV5-6 and J is TRBJ2-7, with D unresolved. Germline lookup yields CDR1 SGHDT and CDR2 YYEEEE. V gave up 0 bases and J gave up 0 bases, with 4 bases separating them. The CDR3 totals 13 residues. The CDR3 protein is CASSLASSYEQYV. CDR3 sequence (DNA): TGTGCCAGCAGCTTGGCTAGCTCCTACGAGCAGTACGTC.

The chain joins TRBV7-6 to TRBJ1-5, with D possibly matching TRBD1 (5 bases). Germline values: CDR1 SGHVS, CDR2 FNYEAQ. The CDR3 loop spans 13 amino acids. V was clipped by 2 bases and J by 7 bases, with 9 bases between them. This chain's CDR3 is CASSLSQGQPQHF. CDR3 nucleotides: TGTGCCAGCAGCTTATCCCAGGGCCAGCCCCAGCATTTT.

As concerns this clone: The same CDR3 arises from other DNA sequences in this sample as well. The J gene is TRBJ1-6, the V gene TRBV5-1; D is perhaps TRBD1 (5 bases). V lost 0 bases to trimming and J lost 7 bases, with 8 bases between them. The CDR3 runs to 14 residues. Germline V gives CDR1 SGHRS, CDR2 YFSETQ. The CDR3: CASSLDRGNSPLHF. The CDR3 DNA reads TGCGCCAGCAGCTTGGATCGGGGGAATTCACCCCTCCACTTT.

The CDR3 DNA reads as TGTGCCAGTAGTATTGGAGGGGGCCTAGGAGAGACCCAGTACTTC. As protein: CASSIGGGLGETQYF. The chain combines TRBV19 with TRBJ2-5; tentatively, D is TRBD1 (7 bases). Trimming shortened V by 3 bases and J by 4 bases, and 15 bases separated the two germline ends. Germline V lookup: CDR1 LNHDA, CDR2 SQIVND (reference sequence). This CDR3 is 15 amino acids long.

Here the CDR3 DNA reads TGTGCCAGCACGAGGGTCACAGATACGCAGTATTTT. Its protein is CASTRVTDTQYF. The V gene is TRBV12-3 or TRBV12-4, the J gene TRBJ2-3; D is perhaps TRBD2 (5 bases). The V end was cut by 7 bases, the J end by 2 bases, with 7 bases between. The length of the CDR3 is 12 residues.

V is TRBV27 and J is TRBJ1-2; 10 bases align to TRBD1. The CDR3 has 14 residues. The junction had 0 bases not matched to a gene; V was cut back by 3 bases and J by 2 bases. Germline CDR1 and CDR2: MNHEY and SMNVEV (reference sequence). The CDR3 reads CASSLGQGNYGYTF. CDR3 bases: TGTGCCAGCAGTTTGGGACAGGGGAACTATGGCTACACCTTC.

V gene TRBV5-4 combines with J gene TRBJ1-5, with TRBD1 identical over 7 bases. The CDR3 has 13 residues. After removal of 4 bases from V and 5 bases from J, the junction contained 3 bases not matched to a gene. CDR1 is SGHNT, CDR2 YYREEE, per germline (reference sequence). CDR3 amino acids: CASSRGQDQPQHF. The CDR3 nucleotides are TGTGCCAGCAGCAGGGGGCAAGATCAGCCCCAGCATTTT.

This clone was picked up a small number of times. The rearrangement uses TRBV5-1 and TRBJ1-4; D might be TRBD1 (6 bases). V was trimmed by 1 base and J by 8 bases, leaving 18 bases between them. Germline CDR1 and CDR2: SGHRS and YFSETQ. The CDR3 is 16 residues long. CDR3 loop: CASSLQPGQGNEKLFF. The CDR3 nucleotides read TGCGCCAGCAGCTTGCAACCGGGGCAGGGGAACGAAAAACTGTTTTTT.

The J gene is TRBJ1-1, the V gene TRBV9, with D perhaps TRBD1 (6 bases). Trimming left V 2 bases short and J 4 bases short, with 9 bases between. The CDR3 consists of 13 residues. The germline gives CDR1 SGDLS, CDR2 YYNGEE. The CDR3 coding sequence is TGTGCCAGCAGCGTGGGGGCCGGCACTGAAGCTTTCTTT. It yields the protein CASSVGAGTEAFF.

The chain is built from TRBV29-1 and TRBJ2-1; D is uncertain. Germline V gives CDR1 SQVTM, CDR2 ANQGSEA. V gave up 6 bases and J gave up 11 bases, with 11 bases separating them. CDR3 length: 10 residues. In nucleotides, the CDR3 is TGCAGCGTCCTACCCATTCAGCAGTTCTTC. Translating it yields CSVLPIQQFF.

V usage is TRBV7-9 and J usage is TRBJ1-4; D uncertain. CDR1 is SEHNR and CDR2 is FQNEAQ in the germline V gene (reference sequence). The V end was cut by 2 bases, the J end by 0 bases, with 10 bases between. The CDR3 spans 16 residues. The CDR3 is CASSLLSGSTNEKLFF. CDR3 DNA: TGTGCCAGCAGCTTATTGTCGGGGTCAACTAATGAAAAACTGTTTTTT.

The chain carries TRBV5-1 and TRBJ1-1, with D tentatively TRBD1 (5 bases). The germline V gene has CDR1 SGHRS and CDR2 YFSETQ. The ends were cut back, 2 bases at V and 6 bases at J, with 11 bases in the middle. CDR3 size: 13 residues. CDR3 loop: CASSFQPRAEAFF. CDR3 DNA: TGCGCCAGCAGCTTTCAACCCAGGGCTGAAGCTTTCTTT.

This chain uses TRBV11-2 with TRBJ2-7, with 14 positions matching TRBD2. Germline V gene data show CDR1 as SGHAT and CDR2 as FQNNGV. Trimming took 5 bases from V and 0 from J; bases not matched to a gene: 9. This CDR3 contains 18 residues. Here the CDR3 DNA reads TGTGCCAGCAGCCCTGGGACTAGCGGGGGCCCTAGCTCCTACGAGCAGTACGTC. The encoded protein is CASSPGTSGGPSSYEQYV.

This chain joins TRBV19 and TRBJ2-3; 12 bases are shared with TRBD2. V lost 5 bases to trimming and J lost 2 bases; unmatched junction nucleotides: 5. Per germline, CDR1 LNHDA and CDR2 SQIVND (reference sequence). There are 16 residues in the CDR3. The CDR3 DNA reads TGTGCCAGTAGTTTACCTAGCGGGGGGGACACAGATACGCAGTATTTT. It translates to CASSLPSGGDTDTQYF.